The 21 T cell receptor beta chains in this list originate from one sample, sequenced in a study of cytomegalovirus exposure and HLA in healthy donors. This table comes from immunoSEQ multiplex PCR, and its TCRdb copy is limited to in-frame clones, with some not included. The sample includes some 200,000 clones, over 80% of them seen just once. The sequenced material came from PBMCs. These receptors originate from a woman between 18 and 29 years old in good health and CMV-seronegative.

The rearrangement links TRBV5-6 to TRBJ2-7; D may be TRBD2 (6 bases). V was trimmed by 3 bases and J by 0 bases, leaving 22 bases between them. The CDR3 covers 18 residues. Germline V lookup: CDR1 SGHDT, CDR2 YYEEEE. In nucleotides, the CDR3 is TGTGCCAGCAGCTCTCTTTTTAACCGGGACTCTAGCTCCTACGAGCAGTACTTC. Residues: CASSSLFNRDSSSYEQYF.

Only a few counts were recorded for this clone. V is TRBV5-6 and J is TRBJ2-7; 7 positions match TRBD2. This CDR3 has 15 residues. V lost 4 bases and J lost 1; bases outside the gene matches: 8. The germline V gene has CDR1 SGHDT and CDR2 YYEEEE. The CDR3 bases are TGTGCCAGCAGCGGGCTAAGCGGGGCTTCCTACGAGCAGTACTTC. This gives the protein CASSGLSGASYEQYF.

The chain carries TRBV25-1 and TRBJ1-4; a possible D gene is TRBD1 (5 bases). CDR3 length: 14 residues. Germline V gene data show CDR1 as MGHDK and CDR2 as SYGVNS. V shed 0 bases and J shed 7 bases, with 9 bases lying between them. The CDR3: CASSEYRGTEKLFF. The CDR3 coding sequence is TGTGCCAGCAGTGAATACCGGGGGACTGAAAAACTGTTTTTT.

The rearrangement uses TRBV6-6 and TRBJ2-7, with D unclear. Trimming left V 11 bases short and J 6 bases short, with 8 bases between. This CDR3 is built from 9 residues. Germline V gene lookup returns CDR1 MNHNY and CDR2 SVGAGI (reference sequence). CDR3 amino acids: CALLGEQYF. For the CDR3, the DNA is TGTGCCTTGCTAGGCGAGCAGTACTTC.

Here the CDR3 DNA reads TGTGCCAGCAGTTCCCCGGGACAGGGGTATTACGAGCAGTACTTC. It codes for CASSSPGQGYYEQYF. The rearrangement uses TRBV27 and TRBJ2-7; 10 nucleotides agree with TRBD1. Trimming removed 4 bases from V and 4 bases from J; junction bases left unmatched: 7. This CDR3 is 15 amino acids long. From germline, CDR1 is MNHEY and CDR2 SMNVEV (reference sequence).

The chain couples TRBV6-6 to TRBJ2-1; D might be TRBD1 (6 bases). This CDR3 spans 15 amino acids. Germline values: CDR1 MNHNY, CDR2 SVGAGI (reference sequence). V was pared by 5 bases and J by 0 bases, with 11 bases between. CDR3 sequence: CASSPGADSYNEQFF. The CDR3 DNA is TGTGCCAGCAGTCCAGGGGCCGACTCCTACAATGAGCAGTTCTTC.

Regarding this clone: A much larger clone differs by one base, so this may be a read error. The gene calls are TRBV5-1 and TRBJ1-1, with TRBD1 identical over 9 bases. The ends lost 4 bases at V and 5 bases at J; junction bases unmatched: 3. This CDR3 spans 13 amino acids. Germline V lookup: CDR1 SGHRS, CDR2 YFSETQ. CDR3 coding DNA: TGCGCCAGCAGCCGGACAGGGGTGACTGAAGCTTTCTTT. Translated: CASSRTGVTEAFF.

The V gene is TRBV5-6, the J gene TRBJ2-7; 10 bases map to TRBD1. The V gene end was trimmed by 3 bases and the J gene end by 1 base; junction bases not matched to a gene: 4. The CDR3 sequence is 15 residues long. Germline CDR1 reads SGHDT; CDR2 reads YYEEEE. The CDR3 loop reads CASSSRDRGSYEQYF. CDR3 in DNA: TGTGCCAGCAGCTCCCGGGACAGGGGTTCCTACGAGCAGTACTTC.

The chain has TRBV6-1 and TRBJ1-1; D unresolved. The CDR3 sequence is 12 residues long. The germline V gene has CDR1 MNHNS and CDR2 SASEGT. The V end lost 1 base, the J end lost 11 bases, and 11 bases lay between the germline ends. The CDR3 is CASSEVIRTAFF. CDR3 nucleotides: TGTGCCAGCAGTGAAGTCATTAGGACTGCTTTCTTT.

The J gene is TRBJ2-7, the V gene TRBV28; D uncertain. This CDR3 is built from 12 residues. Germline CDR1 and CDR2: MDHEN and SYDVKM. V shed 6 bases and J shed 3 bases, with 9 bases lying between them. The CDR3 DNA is TGTGCCAGCAGCCCCGTTATCTACGAGCAGTACTTC. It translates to CASSPVIYEQYF.

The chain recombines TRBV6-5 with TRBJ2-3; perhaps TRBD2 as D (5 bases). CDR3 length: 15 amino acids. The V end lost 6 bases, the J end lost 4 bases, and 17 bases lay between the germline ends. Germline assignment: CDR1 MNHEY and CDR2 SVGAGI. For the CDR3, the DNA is TGTGCCAGCAGATCCCCCGGGGTGGAGGCAGATACGCAGTATTTT. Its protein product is CASRSPGVEADTQYF.

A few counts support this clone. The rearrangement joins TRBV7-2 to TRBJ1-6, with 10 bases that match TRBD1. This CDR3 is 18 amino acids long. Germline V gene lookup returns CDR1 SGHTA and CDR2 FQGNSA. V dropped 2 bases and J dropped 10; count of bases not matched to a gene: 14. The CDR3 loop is CASSLSRADRGIGSPLHF. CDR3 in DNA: TGTGCCAGCAGCTTATCCAGAGCGGACAGGGGGATTGGCTCACCCCTCCACTTT.

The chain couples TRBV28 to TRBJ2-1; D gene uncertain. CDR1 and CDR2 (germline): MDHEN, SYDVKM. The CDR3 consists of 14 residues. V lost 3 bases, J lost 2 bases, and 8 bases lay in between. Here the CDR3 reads CASSFSRPYNEQFF. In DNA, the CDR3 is TGTGCCAGCAGTTTTTCGCGGCCCTACAATGAGCAGTTCTTC.

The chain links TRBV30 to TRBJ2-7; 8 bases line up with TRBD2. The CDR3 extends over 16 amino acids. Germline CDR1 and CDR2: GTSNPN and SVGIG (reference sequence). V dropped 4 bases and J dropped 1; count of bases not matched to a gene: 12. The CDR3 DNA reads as TGTGCCTGGACGTCCCTAGGAGCGGGAGTTTCCTACGAGCAGTACTTC. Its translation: CAWTSLGAGVSYEQYF.

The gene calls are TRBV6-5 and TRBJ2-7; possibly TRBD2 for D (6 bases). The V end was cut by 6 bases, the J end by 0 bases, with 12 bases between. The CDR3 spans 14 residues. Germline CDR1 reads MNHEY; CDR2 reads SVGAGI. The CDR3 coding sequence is TGTGCCAGCAGGGGGACTGGGAACTCCTACGAGCAGTACTTC. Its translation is CASRGTGNSYEQYF.

CDR3 bases: TGCGCCAGCAGCTTGGTGGGACAGGGTGGCAATGAGCAGTTCTTC. This sequence encodes CASSLVGQGGNEQFF. The chain has TRBV5-1 and TRBJ2-1; TRBD1 aligns across 9 bases. Germline V gives CDR1 SGHRS, CDR2 YFSETQ. This CDR3 contains 15 residues. V lost 0 bases, J lost 6 bases, and 4 bases stayed unmatched.

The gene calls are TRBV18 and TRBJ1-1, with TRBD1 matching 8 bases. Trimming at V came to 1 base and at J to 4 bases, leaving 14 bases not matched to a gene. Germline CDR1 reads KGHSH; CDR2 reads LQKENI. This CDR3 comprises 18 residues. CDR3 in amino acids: CASSPLTWPGQDRTEAFF. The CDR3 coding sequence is TGTGCCAGCTCACCACTCACTTGGCCGGGACAGGACCGCACTGAAGCTTTCTTT.

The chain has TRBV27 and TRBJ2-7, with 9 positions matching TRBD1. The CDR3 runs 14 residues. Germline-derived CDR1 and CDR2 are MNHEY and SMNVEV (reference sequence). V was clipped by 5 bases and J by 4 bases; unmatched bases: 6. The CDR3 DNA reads TGTGCCAGCAGTGGAGGGGACAGGGAGTACGAGCAGTACTTC. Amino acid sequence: CASSGGDREYEQYF.

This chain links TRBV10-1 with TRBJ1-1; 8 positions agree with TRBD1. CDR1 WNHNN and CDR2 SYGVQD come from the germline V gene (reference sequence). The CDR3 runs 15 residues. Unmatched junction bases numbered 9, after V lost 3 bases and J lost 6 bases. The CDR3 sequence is CASSENQGAGAEAFF. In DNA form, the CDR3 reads TGCGCCAGCAGTGAAAATCAGGGGGCCGGCGCTGAAGCTTTCTTT.

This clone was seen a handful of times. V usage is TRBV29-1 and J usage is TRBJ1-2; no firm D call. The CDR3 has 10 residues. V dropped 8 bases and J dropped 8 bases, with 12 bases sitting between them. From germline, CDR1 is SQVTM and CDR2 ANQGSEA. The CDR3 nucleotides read TGCAGCTATCGCACAGACGGCTACACCTTC. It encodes CSYRTDGYTF. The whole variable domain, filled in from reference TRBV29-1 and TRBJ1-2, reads SAVISQKPSRDICQRGTSLTIQCQVDSQVTMMFWYRQQPGQSLTLIATANQGSEATYESGFVIDKFPISRPNLTFSTLTVSNMSPEDSSIYLCSYRTDGYTFGSGTRLTVV.

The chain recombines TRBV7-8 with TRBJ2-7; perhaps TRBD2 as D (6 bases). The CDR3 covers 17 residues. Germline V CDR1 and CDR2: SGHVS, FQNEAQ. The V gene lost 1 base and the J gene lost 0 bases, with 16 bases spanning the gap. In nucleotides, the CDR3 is TGTGCCAGCAGCTTAGATGGGCGGGACCTCAGCTCCTACGAGCAGTACTTC. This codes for CASSLDGRDLSSYEQYF.